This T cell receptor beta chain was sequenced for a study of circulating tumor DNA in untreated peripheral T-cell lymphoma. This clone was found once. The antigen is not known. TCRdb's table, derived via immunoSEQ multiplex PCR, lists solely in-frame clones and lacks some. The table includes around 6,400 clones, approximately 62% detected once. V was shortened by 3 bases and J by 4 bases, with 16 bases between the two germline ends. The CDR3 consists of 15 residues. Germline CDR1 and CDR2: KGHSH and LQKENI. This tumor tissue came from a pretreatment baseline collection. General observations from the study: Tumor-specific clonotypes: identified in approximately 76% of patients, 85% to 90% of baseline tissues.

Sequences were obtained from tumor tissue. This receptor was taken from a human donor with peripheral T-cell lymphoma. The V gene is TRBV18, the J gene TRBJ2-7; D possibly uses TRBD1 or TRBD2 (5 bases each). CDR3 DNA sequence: TGTGCCAGCTCACCCGAACATGAGGGGCTATACGAGCAGTACTTC. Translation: CASSPEHEGLYEQYF.